This TCR beta chain emerged from a study of cytomegalovirus exposure and HLA in healthy donors. Whole-study findings and limits: Trimming of TCR beta V- and J-genes showed a link, identified in a later analysis, to a missense DCLRE1C variant.

The PCR contained 60 Vbeta and 13 Jbeta primers. TCRdb's copy holds only in-frame clones and misses some; the assay was immunoSEQ multiplex PCR. Here the sample spans around 150,000 clones, around nine tenths being singletons. Regarding this clone: Its matching antigen is unknown.

The CDR3 length is 14 residues. V lost 5 bases and J lost 5; bases outside the gene matches: 8. Germline V CDR1 and CDR2: MDHEN, SYDVKM. The source material was PBMCs. The chain combines TRBV28 with TRBJ1-2, with TRBD1 identical over 7 bases. The TCR originated in a woman aged 25-40 years in good health and CMV-seronegative. For the CDR3, the DNA is TGTGCCAGCAGTCGACAAGGGGGCCGGTATGGCTACACCTTC. Its protein product is CASSRQGGRYGYTF.